This TCR beta chain comes out of a study of siplizumab effects on memory and regulatory T cells. Study-level results: Roughly 80-95% of proliferating CD4+ or CD8+ clones lacked a naive or memory phenotype that could be assigned.

About this clone: Its antigen is undetermined.

Between the trimmed V and J ends, which lost 3 bases and 5 bases, there was a span of 10 bases. The CDR3 extends over 13 amino acids. Germline V gene lookup returns CDR1 LNHDA and CDR2 SQIVND (reference sequence). Produced via immunoSEQ multiplex PCR; TCRdb's table is partial and in-frame only. The sample has some 97,000 clones, under 95% seen once. The clonotype originates from a human donor in good health. The V call is TRBV19, the J call TRBJ1-2, with a possible D match to TRBD1 (5 bases). What was sequenced was Tregs sorted from blood. CDR3 region: CASSIRGRYGYTF. The CDR3 coding sequence is TGTGCCAGTAGTATTCGGGGCAGATATGGCTACACCTTC.